This TCR beta chain was captured in a study of blood T cell repertoires in COVID-19. Study context: T cells, B-cell-depleted T cells, or PBMCs supplied cDNA or gDNA.

How the authors handled the data: The authors estimated nucleated cell counts from reference gene primer amplification. Data came from immunoSEQ multiplex PCR; TCRdb stores just in-frame clones and leaves some out. For V, J and clone size, that table is used; D and trimming come from the DNA. In the table there are around 320,000 clones, 65% to 90% of which are singletons. The germline CDR1 and CDR2 sequences are MDHEN and SYDVKM. The CDR3 length is 14 residues. Trimming took 3 bases from V and 3 from J; bases not matched to a gene: 5. The sample consisted of peripheral blood. The chain couples TRBV28 to TRBJ2-7; 7 bases map to TRBD1. The clonotype comes from a human donor in a cohort sampled during active COVID-19. The CDR3: CASSFRDRFYEQYF. The CDR3, as DNA: TGTGCCAGCAGTTTTAGGGACAGATTCTACGAGCAGTACTTC. Complete variable domain (other parts from reference TRBV28 and TRBJ2-7): DVKVTQSSRYLVKRTGEKVFLECVQDMDHENMFWYRQDPGLGLRLIYFSYDVKMKEKGDIPEGYSVSREKKERFSLILESASTNQTSMYLCASSFRDRFYEQYFGPGTRLTVT.